This TCR beta chain was found in a study of T cell responses to AZD1222 COVID-19 vaccine. Study at large: Pooling was applied to second doses at about 4 or about 12 weeks. General study results and limits: Most donors were white British, females outnumbered males, and clonal diversity was possibly underestimated. The CD4 TCRs associated with vaccination extended across spike and predominated at 160-218 and 743-854.

The table came from immunoSEQ multiplex PCR; TCRdb's copy has only in-frame clones and leaves some out. Among more than 85,000 clones listed, around nine tenths were seen once. With respect to this clone: Antigen specificity is unknown.

The receptor was isolated from an adult in good health. The specimen was peripheral blood, collected on day 0 of AZD1222 vaccination.

The CDR3 DNA follows: TGTGCCAGTAGTACCGGAGGGGGCTTGAGAGGCTACACCTTC. Protein product: CASSTGGGLRGYTF. V and J are TRBV19 and TRBJ1-2; 7 bases line up with TRBD1. Germline trimming cut 4 bases from V and 8 bases from J; bases unmatched to any gene: 10. Per germline, CDR1 LNHDA and CDR2 SQIVND (reference sequence). This CDR3 has 14 amino acids.